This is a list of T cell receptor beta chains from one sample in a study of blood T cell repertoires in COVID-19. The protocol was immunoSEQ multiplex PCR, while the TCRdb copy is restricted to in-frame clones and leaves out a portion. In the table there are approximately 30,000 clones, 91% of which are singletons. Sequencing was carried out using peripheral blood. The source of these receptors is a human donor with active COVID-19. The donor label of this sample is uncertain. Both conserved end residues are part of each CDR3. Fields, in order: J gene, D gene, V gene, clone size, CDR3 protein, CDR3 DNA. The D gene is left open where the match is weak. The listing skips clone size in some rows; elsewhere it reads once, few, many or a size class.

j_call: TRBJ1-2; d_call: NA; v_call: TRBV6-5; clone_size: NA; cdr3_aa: CASRQDVYGYTF; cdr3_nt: TGTGCCAGCAGACAGGATGTCTATGGCTACACCTTC
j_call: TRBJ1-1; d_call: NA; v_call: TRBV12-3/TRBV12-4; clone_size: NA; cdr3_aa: CASSLRGTGAFF; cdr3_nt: TGTGCCAGCAGTTTAAGGGGGACGGGAGCTTTCTTT
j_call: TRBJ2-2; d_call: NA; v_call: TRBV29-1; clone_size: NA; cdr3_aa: CSVDRPGNTGELFF; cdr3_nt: TGCAGCGTCGACCGACCGGGGAACACCGGGGAGCTGTTTTTT
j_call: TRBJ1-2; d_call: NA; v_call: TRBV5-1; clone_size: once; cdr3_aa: CASSLGEGLGGGYTF; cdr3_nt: TGCGCCAGCAGCTTGGGGGAGGGGCTCGGTGGAGGCTACACCTTC
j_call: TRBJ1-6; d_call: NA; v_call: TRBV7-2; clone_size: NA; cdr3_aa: CASSPGGRAPSPLHF; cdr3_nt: TGTGCCAGCAGCCCCGGCGGCAGGGCCCCTTCACCCCTCCACTTT
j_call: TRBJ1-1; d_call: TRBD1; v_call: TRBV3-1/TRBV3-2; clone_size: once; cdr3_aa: CASSPRDRDDTEAFF; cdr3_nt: TGTGCCAGCAGCCCCCGGGACAGGGATGACACTGAAGCTTTCTTT
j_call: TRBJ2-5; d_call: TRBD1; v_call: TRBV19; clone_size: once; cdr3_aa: CASSTLRDRKETQYF; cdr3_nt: TGTGCCAGTAGTACCCTGAGGGACAGAAAAGAGACCCAGTACTTC
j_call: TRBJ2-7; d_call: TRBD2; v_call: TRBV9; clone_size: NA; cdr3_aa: CASSVGAGSGTSNEQYF; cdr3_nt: TGTGCCAGCAGCGTAGGGGCAGGGAGCGGGACTTCTAACGAGCAGTACTTC
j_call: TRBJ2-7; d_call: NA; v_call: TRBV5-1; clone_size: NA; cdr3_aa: CASSLVGREQYF; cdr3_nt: TGCGCCAGCAGCTTGGTGGGGCGCGAGCAGTACTTC
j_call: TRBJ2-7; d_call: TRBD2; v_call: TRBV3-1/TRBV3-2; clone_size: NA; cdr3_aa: CASSQVSGRRKF; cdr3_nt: TGTGCCAGCAGCCAAGTTAGCGGGAGAAGAAAGTTC
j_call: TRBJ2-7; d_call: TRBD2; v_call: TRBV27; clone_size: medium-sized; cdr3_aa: CASSSSSGTDEQYF; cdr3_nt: TGTGCCAGCAGTTCCTCTAGCGGGACTGACGAGCAGTACTTC
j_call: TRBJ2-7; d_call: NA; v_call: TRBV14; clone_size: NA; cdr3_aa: CASSQVPPISPFGEQYF; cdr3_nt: TGTGCCAGCAGCCAAGTTCCCCCAATAAGCCCCTTCGGCGAGCAGTACTTC
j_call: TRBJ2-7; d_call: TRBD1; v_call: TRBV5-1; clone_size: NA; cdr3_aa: CASSSTGPEQYF; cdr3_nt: TGCGCCAGCAGCTCGACAGGGCCCGAGCAGTACTTC
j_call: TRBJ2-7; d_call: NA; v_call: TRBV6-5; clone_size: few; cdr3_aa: CASSRDFSTSYEQYF; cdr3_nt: TGTGCCAGCAGCAGGGACTTCTCAACCTCCTACGAGCAGTACTTC
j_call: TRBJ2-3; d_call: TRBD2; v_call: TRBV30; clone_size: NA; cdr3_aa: CACQRLAGVPDTQYF; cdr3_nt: TGTGCCTGTCAAAGACTAGCGGGGGTCCCAGATACGCAGTATTTT
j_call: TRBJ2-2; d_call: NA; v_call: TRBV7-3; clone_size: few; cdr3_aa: CASSLKASTGELFF; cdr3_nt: TGTGCCAGCAGCTTAAAGGCTAGCACCGGGGAGCTGTTTTTT
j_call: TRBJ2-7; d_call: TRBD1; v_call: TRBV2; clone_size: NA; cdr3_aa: CASSESRGQAYEQYF; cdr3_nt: TGTGCCAGCAGTGAAAGCAGGGGGCAAGCCTACGAGCAGTACTTC
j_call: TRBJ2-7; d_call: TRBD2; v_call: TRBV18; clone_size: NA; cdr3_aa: CASSPGGDEQYF; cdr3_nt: TGTGCCAGCTCACCGGGAGGGGACGAGCAGTACTTC
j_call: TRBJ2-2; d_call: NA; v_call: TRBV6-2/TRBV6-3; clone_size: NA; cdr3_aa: CASSRQVNGELFF; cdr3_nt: TGTGCCAGCAGTCGACAAGTTAACGGGGAGCTGTTTTTT
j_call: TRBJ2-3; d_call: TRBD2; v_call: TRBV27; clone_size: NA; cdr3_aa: CASSLLGTSGSYTQYF; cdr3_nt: TGTGCCAGCAGTTTACTCGGGACTAGCGGTTCTTACACGCAGTATTTT
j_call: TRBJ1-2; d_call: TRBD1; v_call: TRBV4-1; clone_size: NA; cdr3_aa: CASSFRQGALEDGYTF; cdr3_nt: TGCGCCAGCAGCTTTAGGCAGGGGGCCTTGGAGGATGGCTACACCTTC
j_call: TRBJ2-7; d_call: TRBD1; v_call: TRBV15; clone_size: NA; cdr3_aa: CATSRSYRGRKENEQYF; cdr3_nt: TGTGCCACCAGCAGATCATACAGGGGGCGAAAGGAGAACGAGCAGTACTTC